This TCR beta chain was recorded in a study of OX40 agonist ivuxolimab in advanced cancers. Study overall: Patients receiving dose escalation had hepatocellular carcinoma, melanoma, renal cell or head and neck cancer. Partial responses were achieved by three patients: one hepatocellular carcinoma, two cutaneous melanoma. Whole-study results and caveats: Some of the lowest clonal expansion was seen in partial responders at 0.1-3.0 mg/kg.

The CDR3 contains 15 residues. V dropped 3 bases and J dropped 2; count of bases not matched to a gene: 3. The germline gives CDR1 SEHNR, CDR2 FQNEAQ (reference sequence). Comment on this clone: What it binds is unknown.

Here immunoSEQ multiplex PCR was the method, and the copy in TCRdb shows in-frame clones only, minus some. This table has roughly 130,000 clones, around 93% appearing once. The rearrangement links TRBV7-9 to TRBJ1-2, with 10 bases that match TRBD1. This specimen was CD4+ or CD8+ T cells sorted from blood, taken in a trial of the OX40 agonist ivuxolimab. The TCR comes from an adult with an advanced solid tumor such as melanoma, head and neck, liver or kidney cancer. The CDR3 spells CASSFKDRGNYGYTF. The DNA of the CDR3 is TGTGCCAGCAGCTTTAAGGACAGGGGGAACTATGGCTACACCTTC.